The 25 T cell receptor beta chains below all came from one sample that was sequenced in a study of blood T cell repertoires in COVID-19. Using immunoSEQ multiplex PCR, the repertoire was profiled, and TCRdb retains in-frame clones only, with some absent. This sample has some 130,000 clones; roughly 83% occur once, and the top ten carry 4.5% to 5.5%. The source material was PBMCs or T cells enriched from blood (not recorded which). The receptors originated from a man aged 40-50 years with acute COVID-19.

The CDR3 DNA reads as TGTGCCAGTAGTATTGGGGGCTGGACTAGCGGGAGCTACGAGCAGTACTTC. Translating it yields CASSIGGWTSGSYEQYF. The chain uses TRBV19 and TRBJ2-7; 13 bases are a match to TRBD2. Trimming removed 3 bases from V and 3 bases from J; junction bases left unmatched: 8. The germline V gene has CDR1 LNHDA and CDR2 SQIVND (reference sequence). CDR3 length: 17 amino acids.

V gene TRBV4-1 combines with J gene TRBJ1-2, with D possibly matching TRBD1 (6 bases). This CDR3 region has 16 residues. Per germline, CDR1 MGHRA and CDR2 YSYEKL. Trimming shortened V by 0 bases and J by 6 bases, and 17 bases separated the two germline ends. As DNA, the CDR3 is TGCGCCAGCAGCCAAGATTTACGGTCAGGGGACCATGGCTACACCTTC. Translating it yields CASSQDLRSGDHGYTF.

The gene calls are TRBV28 and TRBJ2-3; D gene uncertain. V was trimmed by 4 bases and J by 6 bases, leaving 11 bases between them. Germline V gives CDR1 MDHEN, CDR2 SYDVKM. The CDR3 is made up of 13 amino acids. The CDR3 DNA follows: TGTGCCAGCAGTTCGGCTGGGCCGGATACGCAGTATTTT. It is translated as CASSSAGPDTQYF.

The chain carries TRBV15 and TRBJ2-3; D not certain. V lost 0 bases to trimming and J lost 0 bases, with 10 bases between them. The CDR3 is made up of 16 amino acids. Germline V gene sequence: CDR1 LNHNV, CDR2 YYDKDF (reference sequence). The CDR3 loop reads CATSREKQASTDTQYF. The CDR3 DNA is TGTGCCACCAGCAGAGAGAAGCAGGCTAGCACAGATACGCAGTATTTT.

V and J are TRBV24-1 and TRBJ2-3; TRBD2 matches at 14 bases. The V gene end was trimmed by 4 bases and the J gene end by 2 bases; junction bases not matched to a gene: 7. CDR1 and CDR2 from the germline V gene are KGHDR and SFDVKD. There are 18 residues in the CDR3. For the CDR3, the DNA is TGTGCCACCAGTGACAGGGGGACTAGCGGGAGCCCCACAGATACGCAGTATTTT. Its protein is CATSDRGTSGSPTDTQYF.

V usage is TRBV7-8 and J usage is TRBJ2-5; 7 bases line up with TRBD2. The CDR3 covers 17 residues. Germline V gene lookup returns CDR1 SGHVS and CDR2 FQNEAQ. J was trimmed by 2 bases and V by 1 base; bases with no gene match: 10. In nucleotides, the CDR3 is TGTGCCAGCAGCTTAGGCGTTCGGGCTAGCGGACAAGAGACCCAGTACTTC. Its translation is CASSLGVRASGQETQYF.

This rearrangement joins TRBV7-2 to TRBJ1-1; 9 nucleotides line up with TRBD1. The CDR3 contains 16 residues. Germline CDR1 reads SGHTA; CDR2 reads FQGNSA. The V and J ends lost 5 bases and 3 bases, in that order; junction bases with no gene match: 10. CDR3 bases: TGTGCCAGCAGCGGGCACTCACAGGGGGCCTACACTGAAGCTTTCTTT. This sequence encodes CASSGHSQGAYTEAFF. Full variable domain (rest looked up from reference TRBV7-2 and TRBJ1-1): GAGVSQSPSNKVTEKGKDVELRCDPISGHTALYWYRQSLGQGLEFLIYFQGNSAPDKSGLPSDRFSAERTGGSVSTLTIQRTQQEDSAVYLCASSGHSQGAYTEAFFGQGTRLTVV.

This chain uses TRBV4-1 with TRBJ2-5; TRBD2 matches at 14 bases. Germline trimming cut 4 bases from V and 2 bases from J; bases unmatched to any gene: 6. Germline CDR1 reads MGHRA; CDR2 reads YSYEKL. There are 17 residues in the CDR3. The CDR3: CASSRGLAGGQQETQYF. The CDR3 nucleotides are TGCGCCAGCAGCCGCGGACTAGCGGGGGGACAACAAGAGACCCAGTACTTC.

The CDR3 here is CASSPAGPSPLHF. The CDR3 nucleotides are TGTGCCAGTAGTCCGGCTGGGCCTTCACCCCTCCACTTT. This chain uses TRBV19 with TRBJ1-6, with D hard to call. V gave up 5 bases and J gave up 9 bases, with 11 bases separating them. Germline loops: CDR1 LNHDA, CDR2 SQIVND (reference sequence). There are 13 residues in the CDR3.

The J gene is TRBJ1-1, the V gene TRBV23-1; 7 bases line up with TRBD1. TRBV23-1 is treated as an ORF (open reading frame) with a function not yet certain. The trim removed 2 bases at V and 8 bases at J, leaving 11 bases unmatched. The CDR3 length is 15 residues. This CDR3 is CASSQPGTDPREAFF. For the CDR3, the DNA is TGCGCCAGCAGTCAACCCGGGACAGACCCCCGGGAAGCTTTCTTT.

The rearrangement uses TRBV28 and TRBJ2-2, with D maybe TRBD1 (6 bases). CDR3 length equals 17 residues. The germline gives CDR1 MDHEN, CDR2 SYDVKM. V gave up 6 bases and J gave up 0 bases, with 17 bases separating them. The CDR3 here is CASSLPLGQTNTGELFF. The CDR3 DNA is TGTGCCAGCAGCCTCCCGTTGGGACAAACGAACACCGGGGAGCTGTTTTTT. Together with reference TRBV28 and TRBJ2-2, the CDR3 gives the full variable domain: DVKVTQSSRYLVKRTGEKVFLECVQDMDHENMFWYRQDPGLGLRLIYFSYDVKMKEKGDIPEGYSVSREKKERFSLILESASTNQTSMYLCASSLPLGQTNTGELFFGEGSRLTVL.

This chain joins TRBV2 and TRBJ1-2; the D gene is possibly TRBD1 (6 bases). This CDR3 comprises 15 residues. V was shortened by 6 bases and J by 4 bases, with 18 bases between the two germline ends. Germline values: CDR1 SNHLY, CDR2 FYNNEI. CDR3 nucleotide sequence: TGTGCCAGCAGCCTAACAGGGAGGGTACTCTATGGCTACACCTTC. It specifies CASSLTGRVLYGYTF.

The rearrangement links TRBV14 to TRBJ1-2, with 11 nucleotides matching TRBD1. The germline V gene has CDR1 SGHDN and CDR2 FVKESK. This CDR3 contains 16 residues. The J segment lost 8 bases and the V segment lost 2 bases, leaving 10 bases of the junction unmatched. Here the CDR3 reads CASSQLTGQGAWGYTF. Written as DNA, the CDR3 is TGTGCCAGCAGCCAACTTACCGGACAGGGGGCTTGGGGCTACACCTTC.

V gene TRBV28 combines with J gene TRBJ2-5, with 8 bases fitting TRBD1. This CDR3 is 16 amino acids long. J lost 5 bases, V lost 3 bases, and 11 bases had no gene match. Per the germline V gene, CDR1 is MDHEN and CDR2 is SYDVKM. Here the CDR3 DNA reads TGTGCCAGCAGTTTTTCGACAGGGGTGGTTCGGGAGACCCAGTACTTC. Translating gives CASSFSTGVVRETQYF.

The rearrangement joins TRBV7-9 to TRBJ2-3; D remains unclear. CDR1 and CDR2 from the germline V gene are SEHNR and FQNEAQ (reference sequence). Trimming cost V 4 bases and J 2 bases, with 19 bases left between them. This CDR3 contains 17 residues. CDR3 bases: TGTGCCAGCAGCTCTCTATCCGGAGCCAGCGTCACAGATACGCAGTATTTT. Protein product: CASSSLSGASVTDTQYF.

In DNA, the CDR3 is TGTGCCAGCAGTCTGTATGGAGCGGACACTGAAGCTTTCTTT. Translation: CASSLYGADTEAFF. This rearrangement joins TRBV28 to TRBJ1-1; unclear D gene. V lost 5 bases to trimming and J lost 3 bases, with 13 bases between them. CDR1 and CDR2 from the germline V gene are MDHEN and SYDVKM. The CDR3 is made up of 14 amino acids. Full variable domain (remainder filled in from reference TRBV28 and TRBJ1-1): DVKVTQSSRYLVKRTGEKVFLECVQDMDHENMFWYRQDPGLGLRLIYFSYDVKMKEKGDIPEGYSVSREKKERFSLILESASTNQTSMYLCASSLYGADTEAFFGQGTRLTVV.

This chain uses TRBV5-6 with TRBJ2-2; TRBD1 is a possible D gene (6 bases). Germline V CDR1 and CDR2: SGHDT, YYEEEE. There are 15 residues in the CDR3. Trimming cost V 2 bases and J 4 bases, with 12 bases left between them. CDR3 protein: CASSLDRLTTGELFF. CDR3 DNA sequence: TGTGCCAGCAGCTTAGACAGGCTAACCACCGGGGAGCTGTTTTTT.

In this sample, this clone turned up a few times. The chain is built from TRBV19 and TRBJ1-4; D might be TRBD1 (5 bases). Trimming removed 5 bases at V and 10 bases at J, with 20 bases between. The V gene's germline CDR1 is LNHDA and CDR2 SQIVND (reference sequence). The CDR3 totals 15 residues. The CDR3 is CASSATQGPGGKLFF. The CDR3 DNA reads TGTGCCAGTAGTGCGACGCAGGGTCCCGGGGGAAAACTGTTTTTT.

This clone has more than one count but fewer than ten. The chain has TRBV28 and TRBJ2-2, with a tentative D call TRBD2 (6 bases). The CDR3 runs to 15 residues. V lost 2 bases and J lost 5, with 12 bases in between. Germline CDR1 reads MDHEN; CDR2 reads SYDVKM. In DNA form, the CDR3 reads TGTGCCAGCAGTTTAACGGGAGTGGGGACCGGGGAGCTGTTTTTT. This sequence encodes CASSLTGVGTGELFF.

The chain links TRBV9 to TRBJ2-6; D remains ambiguous. CDR1 SGDLS and CDR2 YYNGEE come from the germline V gene. Trimming stripped 4 bases from V and 4 bases from J, with 12 bases between. This CDR3 is 15 amino acids long. Here the CDR3 reads CASSPEHGGANVLTF. CDR3 nucleotide sequence: TGTGCCAGCAGCCCAGAACATGGCGGGGCCAACGTCCTGACTTTC. Based on the CDR3 plus reference TRBV9 and TRBJ2-6, the full variable domain is DSGVTQTPKHLITATGQRVTLRCSPRSGDLSVYWYQQSLDQGLQFLIQYYNGEERAKGNILERFSAQQFPDLHSELNLSSLELGDSALYFCASSPEHGGANVLTFGAGSRLTVL.

V is TRBV3-1 (or the pseudogene TRBV3-2) and J is TRBJ1-5; possibly TRBD1 for D (5 bases). Trimming left V 5 bases short and J 6 bases short, with 23 bases between. This CDR3 has 17 amino acids. Germline loops: CDR1 LGHDT, CDR2 YNNKEL (reference sequence). Here the CDR3 reads CASSKPIGGGSCQPQHF. The CDR3 nucleotides read TGTGCCAGCAGCAAGCCAATCGGCGGGGGAAGTTGTCAGCCCCAGCATTTT.

This clone was observed a few times. V is TRBV6-5 and J is TRBJ2-2; tentative D call: TRBD2 (5 bases). CDR3 length: 13 residues. Germline CDR1 MNHEY, CDR2 SVGAGI. The V gene lost 7 bases and the J gene lost 5 bases, with 11 bases spanning the gap. The CDR3 sequence: CASNRGQTGELFF. The CDR3 DNA sequence: TGTGCCAGCAATCGAGGGCAAACCGGGGAGCTGTTTTTT.

The gene calls are TRBV30 and TRBJ2-5; 12 nucleotides match TRBD2. Germline-derived CDR1 and CDR2 are GTSNPN and SVGIG (reference sequence). V lost 2 bases to trimming and J lost 4 bases; unmatched junction nucleotides: 2. This CDR3 comprises 14 residues. CDR3 residues: CAWSWGLAGETQYF. CDR3 DNA sequence: TGTGCCTGGAGTTGGGGACTAGCGGGAGAGACCCAGTACTTC.

This chain uses TRBV20-1 with TRBJ2-3, with D unresolved. The CDR3 runs 14 residues. Trimming cost V 3 bases and J 4 bases, with 14 bases left between them. The germline V gene has CDR1 DFQATT and CDR2 SNEGSKA (reference sequence). The CDR3 region is CSASFPLKSDTQYF. The CDR3 DNA reads TGCAGTGCTAGTTTTCCCCTTAAATCAGATACGCAGTATTTT.

The chain has TRBV3-1 (or the pseudogene TRBV3-2) and TRBJ1-1; no firm D call. V lost 1 base, J lost 11 bases, and 11 bases lay in between. Germline V CDR1 and CDR2: LGHDT, YNNKEL (reference sequence). CDR3 length equals 12 residues. CDR3 sequence: CASSQGMTGAFF. The CDR3, as DNA: TGTGCCAGCAGCCAAGGTATGACTGGGGCTTTCTTT.